The present T cell receptor (beta chain) was sequenced within a study of OX40 agonist ivuxolimab in advanced cancers. The wider study: At doses from 0.01 to 10 mg/kg, patients were given intravenous ivuxolimab every 2 weeks.

TCRdb keeps only in-frame clones here, not all; method: immunoSEQ multiplex PCR. The sample contains roughly 91,000 clones, roughly 89% of which appear only once. In germline, CDR1 is LNHDA, CDR2 SQIVND (reference sequence). The CDR3 consists of 12 residues. Trimming cost V 3 bases and J 5 bases, with 6 bases left between them. J is TRBJ2-3 and V is TRBV19; D gene ambiguous. The source was CD4+ or CD8+ T cells sorted from blood, collected in a trial of the OX40 agonist ivuxolimab. This TCR came from an adult with an advanced solid tumor such as melanoma, head and neck, liver or kidney cancer. CDR3 bases: TGTGCCAGTAGTATGGCCTTAGATACGCAGTATTTT. Encoded protein: CASSMALDTQYF. Using reference TRBV19 and TRBJ2-3 for the parts outside the CDR3, the full variable domain is DGGITQSPKYLFRKEGQNVTLSCEQNLNHDAMYWYRQDPGQGLRLIYYSQIVNDFQKGDIAEGYSVSREKKESFPLTVTSAQKNPTAFYLCASSMALDTQYFGPGTRLTVL.